Listed here are 4 T cell receptor beta chains from one sample, sequenced in a study of regulatory T cells in long-lasting Graves disease. Time point defined: newly diagnosed GD, antithyroid drugs for less than 3 months. Preparation of the TCR library used RNA extracted from PBMCs. Combining iRepertoire HTBI primers with Arm-PCR of CDR3 regions, the authors built TCR beta libraries. TCRdb passed the multiplex PCR reads through MiXCR, listing each CDR3 protein once. The sample includes over 450,000 distinct CDR3 sequences, about 12% of them seen just once. These sequences were also reported in another study, on T cells in Graves' hyperthyroidism and ophthalmopathy.

The input for sequencing was peripheral blood mononuclear cells (PBMCs), taken at new diagnosis, from a patient treated with antithyroid drugs. The source of these receptors is a woman aged 25 to 39 with Graves disease.

This clonotype was counted only a few times. This sequence joins TRBV4-1 and TRBJ1-5; D gene unclear. CDR1 is MGHRA, CDR2 YSYEKL, per germline. V lost 1 base and J 6 bases, leaving 7 bases between the germline ends. The CDR3 consists of 13 residues. In DNA form, the CDR3 reads TGCGCCAGCAGCCAAGCCGAGGTTCAGCCCCAGCATTTT. It codes for CASSQAEVQPQHF.

This clonotype was seen just once. The chain links TRBV6-1 to TRBJ2-5; 9 bases line up with TRBD1. The CDR3 loop spans 16 amino acids. Trimming took 6 bases from V and 4 from J; bases not matched to a gene: 12. In germline, CDR1 is MNHNS, CDR2 SASEGT. This chain's CDR3 is CASSRRPTGGGETQYF. The CDR3 DNA is TGTGCCAGCAGCCGACGCCCGACAGGGGGAGGAGAGACCCAGTACTTC.

This clonotype appeared many times. The chain uses TRBV7-2 and TRBJ1-5, with 7 bases identical to TRBD1. The CDR3 is made up of 16 amino acids. The ends lost 4 bases at V and 2 bases at J; junction bases unmatched: 8. Germline loops: CDR1 SGHTA, CDR2 FQGNSA. The CDR3 nucleotides are TGTGCCAGCAGCTCCTCCGGGACAGCGGGCAATCAGCCCCAGCATTTT. Protein sequence: CASSSSGTAGNQPQHF.

This clonotype has ten or more counts. The V gene is TRBV2, the J gene TRBJ2-5, with unresolved D. CDR1 is SNHLY and CDR2 is FYNNEI in the germline V gene. The CDR3 runs 13 residues. V was pared by 9 bases and J by 1 base, with 12 bases between. CDR3 bases: TGTGCCAGGTCTGGGCAGTTCCAAGAGACCCAGTACTTC. This encodes CARSGQFQETQYF. Variable domain in full (rest from reference TRBV2 and TRBJ2-5): EPEVTQTPSHQVTQMGQEVILRCVPISNHLYFYWYRQILGQKVEFLVSFYNNEISEKSEIFDDQFSVERPDGSNFTLKIRSTKLEDSAMYFCARSGQFQETQYFGPGTRLLVL.